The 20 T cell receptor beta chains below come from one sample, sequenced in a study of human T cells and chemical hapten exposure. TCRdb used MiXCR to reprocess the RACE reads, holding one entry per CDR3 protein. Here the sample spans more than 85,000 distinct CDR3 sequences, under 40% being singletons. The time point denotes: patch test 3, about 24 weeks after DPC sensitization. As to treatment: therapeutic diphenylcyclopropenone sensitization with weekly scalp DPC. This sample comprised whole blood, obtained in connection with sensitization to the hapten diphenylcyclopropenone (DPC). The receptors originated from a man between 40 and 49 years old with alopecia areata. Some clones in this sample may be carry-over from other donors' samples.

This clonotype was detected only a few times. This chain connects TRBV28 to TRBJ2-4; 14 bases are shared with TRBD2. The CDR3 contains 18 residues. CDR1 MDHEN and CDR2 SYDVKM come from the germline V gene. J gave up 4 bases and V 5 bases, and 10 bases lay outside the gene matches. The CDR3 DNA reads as TGTGCCAGCAGTGTACAGGGACTAGCGGGAGAGGGTAAAAACATTCAGTACTTC. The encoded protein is CASSVQGLAGEGKNIQYF.

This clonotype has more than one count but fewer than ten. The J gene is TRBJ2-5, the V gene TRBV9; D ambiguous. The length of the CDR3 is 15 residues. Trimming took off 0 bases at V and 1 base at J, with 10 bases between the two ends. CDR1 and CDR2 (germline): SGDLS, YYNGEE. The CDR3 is CASSVARTLQETQYF. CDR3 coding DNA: TGTGCCAGCAGCGTAGCGAGGACCCTCCAAGAGACCCAGTACTTC.

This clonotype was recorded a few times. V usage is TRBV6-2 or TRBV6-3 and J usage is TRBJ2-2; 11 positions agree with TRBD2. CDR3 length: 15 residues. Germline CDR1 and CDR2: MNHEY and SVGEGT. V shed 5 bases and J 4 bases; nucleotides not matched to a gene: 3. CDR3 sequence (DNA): TGTGCCAGCAGTCAACTAGCGGGAGCCACCGGGGAGCTGTTTTTT. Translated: CASSQLAGATGELFF.

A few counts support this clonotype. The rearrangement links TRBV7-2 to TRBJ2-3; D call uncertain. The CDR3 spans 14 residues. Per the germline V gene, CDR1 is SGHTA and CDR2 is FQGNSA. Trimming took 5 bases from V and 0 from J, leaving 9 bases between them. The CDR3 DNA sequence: TGTGCCAGCAGCCCTACAGCTAGCACAGATACGCAGTATTTT. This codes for CASSPTASTDTQYF.

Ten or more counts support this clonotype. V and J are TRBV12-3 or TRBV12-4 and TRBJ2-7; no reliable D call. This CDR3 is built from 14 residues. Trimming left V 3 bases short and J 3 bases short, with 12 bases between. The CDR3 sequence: CASSLAGVIYEQYF. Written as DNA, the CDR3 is TGTGCCAGCAGTTTGGCTGGGGTCATCTACGAGCAGTACTTC.

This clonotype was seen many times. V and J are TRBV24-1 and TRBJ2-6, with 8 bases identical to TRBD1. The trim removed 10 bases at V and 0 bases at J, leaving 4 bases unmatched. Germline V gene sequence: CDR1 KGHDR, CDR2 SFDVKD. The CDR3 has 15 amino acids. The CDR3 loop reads CATEDRDSGANVLTF. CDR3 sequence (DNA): TGTGCCACTGAGGACAGGGACTCTGGGGCCAACGTCCTGACTTTC.

The chain's CDR3 is CASSRSGTSGTLYNEQFF. The CDR3 coding sequence is TGTGCCAGCAGTAGGTCTGGGACTAGCGGGACCCTCTACAATGAGCAGTTCTTC. V usage is TRBV27 and J usage is TRBJ2-1; TRBD2 matches at 13 bases. CDR1 and CDR2 (germline): MNHEY, SMNVEV (reference sequence). The J segment lost 3 bases and the V segment lost 5 bases, leaving 10 bases of the junction unmatched. This CDR3 comprises 18 residues.

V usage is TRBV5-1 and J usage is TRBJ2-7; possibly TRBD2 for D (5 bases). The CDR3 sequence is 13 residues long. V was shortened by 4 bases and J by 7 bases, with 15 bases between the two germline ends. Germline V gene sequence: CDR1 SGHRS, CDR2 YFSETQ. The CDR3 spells CASSPGSRDEQYF. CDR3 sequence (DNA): TGCGCCAGCAGCCCGGGGAGTCGGGATGAGCAGTACTTC.

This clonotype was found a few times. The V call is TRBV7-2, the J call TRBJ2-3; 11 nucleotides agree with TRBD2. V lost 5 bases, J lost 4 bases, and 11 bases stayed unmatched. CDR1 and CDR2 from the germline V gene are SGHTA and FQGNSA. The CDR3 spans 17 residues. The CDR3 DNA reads TGTGCCAGCAGCCAATTCGGCCTAGCGGGAGGCTCAGATACGCAGTATTTT. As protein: CASSQFGLAGGSDTQYF.

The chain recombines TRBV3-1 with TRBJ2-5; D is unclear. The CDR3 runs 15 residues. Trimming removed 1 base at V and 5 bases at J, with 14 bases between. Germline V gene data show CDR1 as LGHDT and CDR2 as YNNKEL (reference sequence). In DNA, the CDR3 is TGTGCCAGCAGCCAAGCTGTTCCGGCTACCGAGACCCAGTACTTC. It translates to CASSQAVPATETQYF.

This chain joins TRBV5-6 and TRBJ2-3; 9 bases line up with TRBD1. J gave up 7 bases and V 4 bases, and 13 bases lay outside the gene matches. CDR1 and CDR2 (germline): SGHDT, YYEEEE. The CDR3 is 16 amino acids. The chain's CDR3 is CASSHRPGQGVYTQYF. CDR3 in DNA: TGTGCCAGCAGCCACCGACCGGGACAGGGTGTATATACGCAGTATTTT.

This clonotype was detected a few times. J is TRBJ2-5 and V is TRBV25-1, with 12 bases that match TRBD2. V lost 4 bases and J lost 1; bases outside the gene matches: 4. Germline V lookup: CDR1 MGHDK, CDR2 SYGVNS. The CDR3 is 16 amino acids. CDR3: CASSAWTSGIQETQYF. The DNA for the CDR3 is TGTGCCAGCAGTGCGTGGACTAGCGGGATCCAAGAGACCCAGTACTTC.

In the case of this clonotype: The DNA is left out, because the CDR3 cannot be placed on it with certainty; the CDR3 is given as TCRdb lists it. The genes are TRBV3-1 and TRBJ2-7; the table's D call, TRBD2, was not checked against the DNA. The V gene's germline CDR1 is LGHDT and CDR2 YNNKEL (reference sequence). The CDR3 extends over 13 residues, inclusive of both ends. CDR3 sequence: CASTFASGSDPYF.

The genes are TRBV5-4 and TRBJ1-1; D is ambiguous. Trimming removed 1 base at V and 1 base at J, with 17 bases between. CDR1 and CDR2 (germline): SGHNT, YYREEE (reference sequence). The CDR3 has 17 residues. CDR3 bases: TGTGCCAGCAGCTTGCTCCTATTTGGGCAGTCGAACACTGAAGCTTTCTTT. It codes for CASSLLLFGQSNTEAFF.

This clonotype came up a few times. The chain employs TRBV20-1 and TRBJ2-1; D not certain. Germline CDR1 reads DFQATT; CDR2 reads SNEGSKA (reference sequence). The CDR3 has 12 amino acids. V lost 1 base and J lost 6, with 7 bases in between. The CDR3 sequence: CSARVLVNEQFF. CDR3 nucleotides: TGCAGTGCTAGAGTTTTGGTCAATGAGCAGTTCTTC.

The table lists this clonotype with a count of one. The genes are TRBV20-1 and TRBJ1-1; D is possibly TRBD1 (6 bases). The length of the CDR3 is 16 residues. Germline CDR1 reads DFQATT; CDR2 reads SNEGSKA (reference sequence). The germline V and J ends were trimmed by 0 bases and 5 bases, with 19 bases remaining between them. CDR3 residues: CSARDLRDTDLTEAFF. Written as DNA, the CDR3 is TGCAGTGCTAGAGATCTAAGGGACACCGATTTGACTGAAGCTTTCTTT.

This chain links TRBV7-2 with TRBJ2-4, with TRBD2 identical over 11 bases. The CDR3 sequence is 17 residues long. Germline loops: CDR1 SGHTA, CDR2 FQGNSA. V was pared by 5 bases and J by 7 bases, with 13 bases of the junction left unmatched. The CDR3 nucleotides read TGTGCCAGCAGCCCACCGTTTAGCGGGGGGGGGAGGAACATTCAGTACTTC. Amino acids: CASSPPFSGGGRNIQYF. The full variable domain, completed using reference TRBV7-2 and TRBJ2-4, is GAGVSQSPSNKVTEKGKDVELRCDPISGHTALYWYRQSLGQGLEFLIYFQGNSAPDKSGLPSDRFSAERTGGSVSTLTIQRTQQEDSAVYLCASSPPFSGGGRNIQYFGAGTRLSVL.

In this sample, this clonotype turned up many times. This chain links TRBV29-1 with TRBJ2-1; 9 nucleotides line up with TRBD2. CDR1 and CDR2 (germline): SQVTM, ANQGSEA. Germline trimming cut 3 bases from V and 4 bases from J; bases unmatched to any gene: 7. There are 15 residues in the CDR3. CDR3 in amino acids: CSVDPGLAGYNEQFF. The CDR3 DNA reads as TGCAGCGTTGATCCTGGTCTAGCGGGATACAATGAGCAGTTCTTC.

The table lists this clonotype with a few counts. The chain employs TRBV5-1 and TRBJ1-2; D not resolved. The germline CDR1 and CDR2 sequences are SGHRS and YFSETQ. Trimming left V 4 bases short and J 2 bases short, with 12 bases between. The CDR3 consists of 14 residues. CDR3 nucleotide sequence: TGCGCCAGCAGCCCGGCGGTTAGAAACTATGGCTACACCTTC. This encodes CASSPAVRNYGYTF.

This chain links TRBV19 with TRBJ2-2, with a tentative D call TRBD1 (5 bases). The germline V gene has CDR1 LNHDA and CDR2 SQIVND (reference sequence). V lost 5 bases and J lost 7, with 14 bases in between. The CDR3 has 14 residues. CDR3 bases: TGTGCCAGTAGTCAGGCAGGGATCGGCGGGGAGCTGTTTTTT. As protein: CASSQAGIGGELFF.